This T cell receptor (beta chain) derives from a study of PD-L1 blockade in urothelial cancer (dated by TCRdb to between 2016 and 2019). About the study as a whole: Therapy was started at some point between 2012 and 2014 for all patients, and atezolizumab 1,200 mg was administered intravenously every 3 weeks. Durable clinical benefit meant progression-free survival longer than 6 months, and TCR features were also tested against progression-free and overall survival. Blood samples gave a median of approximately 150,000 T cells and tens of thousands of unique TCRs, with a median clonality of 0.080. Blood samples were analyzed at 3 weeks after treatment start (second dose) and at 6 weeks after treatment start. An ECOG performance status of 0 or 1 was recorded for the patients, and 0 to 3 prior chemotherapy regimens had been received by the patients. TCR sequencing covered pretreatment tumor samples and matched, serially collected peripheral blood taken before and after atezolizumab treatment. Under 10 patients reached durable clinical benefit, while 20 patients did not. Somatic, immune and clinical correlates of response to PD-L1 blockade with atezolizumab in urothelial cancer were the focus of an exploratory multi-omic analysis. Just over 28 patients had pretreatment blood TCR-seq, roughly 24 had at least one posttreatment blood collection, and roughly 24 had tumor TCR-seq. About 90% of the 29 patients were identified as males with urothelial cancer of bladder origin, and a prior smoking history was reported by 18 of 29 patients. In the same patients, pretreatment tumors underwent whole exome sequencing and RNA sequencing in addition to TCR sequencing. Study-wide conclusions, independent of this receptor: Improved progression-free and overall survival was found to be associated with pretreatment peripheral blood TCR clonality below the median. Because the sample size was small (n ≈ 31) and many of the analyses were exploratory, the results are meant to be hypothesis-generating. Patients with durable benefit showed greater expansion of tumor-associated TCR clones in peripheral blood 3 weeks after starting treatment (n of about 20, p = 0.022).

A note on this clone: It lacks a known antigen. No much larger clone is present one base from it, and per-base qualities are unavailable.

The cohort comprised around 31 patients with locally advanced or metastatic urothelial carcinoma treated at Memorial Sloan Kettering on a trial protocol. Peripheral blood mononuclear cells were collected pretreatment and during treatment, with between 1 and 8 total time points obtained per patient. The Qiagen DNeasy Blood extraction kit was used to purify genomic DNA from total PBMCs and tumor samples. Collected pretreatment and during treatment, PBMCs were isolated and stored as previously described. Synthetic TCR analog templates were spiked into each PCR so that absolute template abundance could be estimated from read counts. TCRbeta CDR3 regions were amplified from genomic DNA with bias-controlled V and J gene primers using the immunoSEQ assay. Sequencing of rearranged TCRbeta segments was performed at approximately 20X coverage. In the original analysis: Sequencing errors were corrected by clustering and CDR3s were annotated against IMGT to assign V, D and J genes. Downstream analyses used only productive TCRbeta rearrangements, leaving out any out-of-frame or stop-codon sequences. Clonality was calculated as one minus the Shannon entropy normalized by the log of the number of unique productive sequences. Fisher's exact test with Benjamini-Hochberg correction, at a threshold of adjusted p below 0.01, was used to find clones that differed between time points or between blood and tumor. The table comes from immuneACCESS by way of TCRdb, which keeps in-frame sequences with V and J called. Part of the clones is missing from these tables; in studies checked, under half for an unresolved V gene and the rest for unknown reasons. The V and J calls and clone size are taken from that table; D and trimming were inferred from the DNA. This sample holds 80,000 to 130,000 clones; roughly nine tenths were observed only once. Around 0.9% of the sample is held by the ten biggest clonotypes.

CDR1 and CDR2 were assigned from the germline V gene (reference sequence) as SGHAT and FQDESV. There are 13 amino acids in the CDR3, from cysteine to phenylalanine inclusive. Left in the record is the CDR3 DNA by itself, 39 bases read in frame from the first base. At the junction V is shortened by 3 bases and J by 3 bases, with 9 bases in between. The sequence links TRBV11-1 to TRBJ2-7, with no D gene named confidently. The starting material was PBMCs, obtained around atezolizumab (anti-PD-L1) treatment. This TCR derives from a woman older than 75 with urothelial cancer. The CDR3 reads CASSFAQNYEQYF. The DNA sequence reads TGTGCCAGCAGCTTCGCTCAGAACTACGAGCAGTACTTC.